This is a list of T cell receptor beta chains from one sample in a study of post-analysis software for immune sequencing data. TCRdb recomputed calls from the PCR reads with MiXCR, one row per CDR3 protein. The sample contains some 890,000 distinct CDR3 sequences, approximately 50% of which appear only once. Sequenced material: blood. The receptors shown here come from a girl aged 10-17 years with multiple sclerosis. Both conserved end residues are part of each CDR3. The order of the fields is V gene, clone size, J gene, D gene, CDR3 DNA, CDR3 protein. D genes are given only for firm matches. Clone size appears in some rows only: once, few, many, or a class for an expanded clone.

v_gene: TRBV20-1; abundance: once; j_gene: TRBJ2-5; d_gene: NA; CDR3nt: TGCAGTGCTAGACTCTCCGACAGGCAAGCTTTCGAAGAGACCCAGTACTTC; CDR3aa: CSARLSDRQAFEETQYF
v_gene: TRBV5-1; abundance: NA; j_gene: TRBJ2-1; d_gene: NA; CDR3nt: TGCGCCAGCAGCCCCACGCGGGTCTCCTACAATGAGCAGTTCTTC; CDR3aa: CASSPTRVSYNEQFF
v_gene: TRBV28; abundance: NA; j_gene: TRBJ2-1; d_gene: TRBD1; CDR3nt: TGTGCCAGCAGCCGGGACAGGGGGATCAATGAGCAGTTCTTC; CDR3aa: CASSRDRGINEQFF
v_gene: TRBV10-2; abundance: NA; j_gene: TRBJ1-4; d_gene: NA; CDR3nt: TGCGCCAGCTCTGACAAGGAAGAAACTTTTAATGAAAAACTGTTTTTT; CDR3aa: CASSDKEETFNEKLFF
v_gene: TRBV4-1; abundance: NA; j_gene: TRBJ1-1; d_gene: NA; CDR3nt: TGCGCCAGCAGCCCACTTCCGGGACGGAACACTGAAGCTTTCTTT; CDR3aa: CASSPLPGRNTEAFF
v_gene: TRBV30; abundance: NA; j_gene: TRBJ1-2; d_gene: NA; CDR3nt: TGTGCCTGGAGTGTATCCGGGGGCTACACCTTC; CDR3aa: CAWSVSGGYTF
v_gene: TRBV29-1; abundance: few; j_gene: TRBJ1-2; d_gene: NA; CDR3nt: TGCAGCGTTGTACGGTTACTAGTCTATGGCTACACCTTC; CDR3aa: CSVVRLLVYGYTF
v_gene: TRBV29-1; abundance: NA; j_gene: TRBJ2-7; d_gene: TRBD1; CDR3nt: TGCAGCGTTGAGGGGGACAGGGCCTACAATGAGCAGTACTTC; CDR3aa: CSVEGDRAYNEQYF
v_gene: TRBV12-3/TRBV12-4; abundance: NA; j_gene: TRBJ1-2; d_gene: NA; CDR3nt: TGTGCCAGCAGGCGTAACGGGGAGGGCGGCTACACCTTC; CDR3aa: CASRRNGEGGYTF
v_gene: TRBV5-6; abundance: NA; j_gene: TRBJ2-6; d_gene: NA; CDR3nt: TGTGCCAGCAGCCGGCCGGTGTTTCAGGCTGGGGCCAACGTCCTGACTTTC; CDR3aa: CASSRPVFQAGANVLTF
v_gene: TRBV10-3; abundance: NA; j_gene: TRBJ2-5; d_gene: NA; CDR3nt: TGTGCCATCAGAGGACAACAACAAGAGACCCAGTACTTC; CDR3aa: CAIRGQQQETQYF
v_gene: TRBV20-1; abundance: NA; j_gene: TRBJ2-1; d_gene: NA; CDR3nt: TGCAGTGCTAGAGATAGGCTAGCAGGTTCTTCCAATGAGCAGTTCTTC; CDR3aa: CSARDRLAGSSNEQFF
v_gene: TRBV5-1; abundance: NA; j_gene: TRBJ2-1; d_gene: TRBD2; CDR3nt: TGCGCCAGCAGCATAGGACTAGCGGGTGGCTACAATGAGCAGTTCTTC; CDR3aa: CASSIGLAGGYNEQFF